This T cell receptor (beta chain) derives from a study of shared clonotypes between healthy human individuals. With respect to this clone: This sample also contains other DNA sequences that code for the same CDR3.

The V gene lost 3 bases and the J gene lost 3 bases, with 12 bases spanning the gap. The germline CDR1 and CDR2 sequences are LNHDA and SQIVND (reference sequence). This CDR3 contains 14 residues. Naivety among CD8 cells was defined by CD45RO negativity and positive CCR7 selection, thereby excluding terminally differentiated effector memory CD45RA+ cells. The donors, all of them Caucasian adults, lived in Nashville, Tennessee. Researchers ran the assay at a deep level. Methods used by the authors: Junction-only immunoSEQ data arrived without quality scores, meaning filtering differed. The assay was immunoSEQ multiplex PCR, and TCRdb's table has in-frame clones only and misses some. That table furnishes V, J and clone size, whereas the DNA furnished D and trimming. The sample records about 1.9 million clones, just over 90% being singletons.

The V and J genes are TRBV19 and TRBJ2-7, with D perhaps TRBD2 (6 bases). The receptor comes from a man aged 18-30 years in good health. Some clones in this sample may be carry-over from other donors' samples. Material: naive CD8+ T cells from PBMCs. The CDR3 nucleotides are TGTGCCAGTAGTATTAGGACCGGGAGCTACGAGCAGTACTTC. As protein: CASSIRTGSYEQYF.